Here is one T cell receptor (beta chain) with its context. The specificity of this receptor is unknown. Per-base quality was not reported, and no clone a single base away is much larger than it. V is clipped by 4 bases and J by 4 bases, and the sequence between their germline boundaries is 17 bases long. The CDR3 measures 15 amino acids from cysteine to phenylalanine. Only the CDR3 part of the read is kept: 45 bases, read in frame from the first base. Via the germline V gene, CDR1 is ENHRY and CDR2 SYGVKD. The library came from 5' RACE. Instrument on record: Illumina HiSeq 2500. A second about 7 to 11 cycle PCR used a sample-barcoded 5' primer and a J-beta primer mix. A unique molecular identifier was introduced onto each TCR beta cDNA molecule by a template-switch 5' adaptor carrying 12 random nucleotides. At least 2.5 million CDR3-containing paired-end reads were obtained from each sample. First-strand cDNA was synthesized from all RNA with the Mint cDNA synthesis kit, primed by a TRBC-specific oligonucleotide. Following uracil-DNA glycosylase treatment, all cDNA underwent a first 18-cycle PCR with the universal primers M1SS and BC2_uni_R. On the study's bioinformatics: Normalization of each sample was performed by random selection of 1 million high-quality reads, each carrying a distinct molecular identifier. Instead of being binned into consensus sequences, reads that shared molecular identifiers were thrown out. MiTCR, set to a Q25 quality threshold and the strictest error-elimination algorithm, was used for CDR3 identification, clonotype clustering and error correction. Lower-bound total TCR beta diversity was estimated with a nonparametric unseen species model using Euler transformation. TCRdb passed the public sequencing reads through fastp at Q25 and MiXCR, retaining productive beta sequences. One record per CDR3 amino acid sequence lists the most common genes and DNA. What appears here as the V and J calls and clone size reflects TCRdb's work, not the paper's. This sample lists around 790,000 distinct CDR3 sequences; roughly 44% were detected once. Around 21% of the sample is held by the ten biggest clonotypes.

The data were taken from a study of blood T cells in healthy people across ages (dated by TCRdb to the mid-2010s). Background for the entire study: In model experiments, template switching captured about one uniquely barcoded TCR beta cDNA molecule for every two T cells. Donors were grouped into four age groups: young (average roughly 15 years), middle-aged (roughly 38), aged (62) and long-lived (approximately 75). Donors of different ages were randomly distributed across sequencing lanes to avoid experimental bias. Using deep sequencing normalized with unique cDNA molecular identifiers, the study measured how TCR beta repertoire diversity changes with age. Using the same blood draw, the study looked at two additional independent replicas of 1 million unique cDNA reads for two donors, one aged 18 to 30 and the other aged 80 or older. Results and caveats for the whole study, not just this receptor: Observed TCR beta diversity per million T cells fell roughly linearly with age, and a significant reduction was already apparent by age about 36. Conclusive comparison of naive and antigen-experienced compartments was prevented by the profiling of bulk unsorted PBMCs. The percentage of naive T cells measured by flow cytometry correlated strongly with observed TCR beta diversity. Donor CMV infection status was unknown, potentially confounding age-related changes in expanded clonotypes. Total diversity estimates from one million sequenced T cells were considered lower bounds and underestimates. Compared with the aged group, the long-lived group had more naive CD4+ T cells, fewer expanded clones and increased TCR diversity, a pattern suggesting age selection.

The donors were about 40 Caucasian individuals from Russia, aged roughly 6 to 100 years, who were systemically healthy. Around 10 milliliters of peripheral blood were collected from each donor into EDTA-treated Vacutainer tubes. Ficoll-Paque density-gradient centrifugation was used to isolate PBMCs, with at least 6 million per sample. Total RNA was extracted from PBMCs with Trizol reagent, with at least 6 micrograms obtained per sample. Naive CD45RAhigh/CD27high T cell percentages were measured by flow cytometry on a PBMC aliquot from every donor. Sample: blood. The receptor's source is a man in his fifties or sixties in good health. The chain is assembled from TRBV10-3 and TRBJ2-7; TRBD2 is perhaps the D gene, given 7 matching bases. The nucleotide sequence is TGTGCCATCAGTGCCCCCGGGGGGCAGGGTTACGAGCAGTACTTC. Its coded protein is CAISAPGGQGYEQYF.